The clone carrying this TCR beta chain was counted only a few times. The CDR3 extends over 13 amino acids. Germline-derived CDR1 and CDR2 are MNHEY and SVGAGI. The V end lost 4 bases, the J end lost 8 bases, and 14 bases lay between the germline ends. The sample belongs to a study of T cells in Graves' hyperthyroidism and ophthalmopathy. At the level of the study: Peripheral blood was collected at initial diagnosis, before any treatment.

What was amplified from RNA transcripts were TCR beta CDR3 regions. The study used the HTBI primer set for a first-round RT-PCR of the TCR CDR3. TCRdb reprocessed the multiplex PCR reads with MiXCR, giving one entry per CDR3 protein. The data hold some 500,000 distinct CDR3 sequences, with around a quarter observed a single time. The sequence came from a woman in her twenties or thirties with Graves' ophthalmopathy. The genes are TRBV6-5 and TRBJ1-1; possibly TRBD1 for D (5 bases). The sequencing sample was made of blood. CDR3 in DNA: TGTGCCAGCAGTTCAGAGAGGGGAACCGAAGCTTTCTTT. Translated: CASSSERGTEAFF.